This record looks at one TCR beta chain sequence and its context. What antigen it recognizes has not been identified. It has no much larger one-base neighbor in the sample; base qualities were not kept. The trim is 5 bases for V and 6 bases for J, with a gap of 16 bases between the germline ends. The CDR3 covers 14 residues, taking in both the cysteine and the phenylalanine. Only the CDR3 DNA stays, 42 bases, in frame from base 1. The CDR1 and CDR2 encoded by the germline V gene (reference sequence) are SEHNR and FQNEAQ. Peripheral blood CD8+ and CD4+ T cells from healthy donors, Susac syndrome patients and multiple sclerosis patients were profiled using high-throughput TCR beta sequencing. The multiple sclerosis controls were treatment-naive patients who had stable or active relapsing-remitting disease and met the revised McDonald criteria. Bulk CD8+ and CD4+ T cells were purified magnetically by negative isolation, whereas CD8+ TEMRA cells were enriched by FACS. Blood was collected in EDTA tubes and processed within 24 hours, with PBMCs isolated through density gradient centrifugation. PBMCs intended for TCR sequencing were cryopreserved in liquid nitrogen and thawed later in a water bath at 37 degrees C. The sorted or isolated CD4+, CD8+ and CD8+ TEMRA cells had a purity of 90% or higher.

This entry belongs to a study of CD8 T cells in Susac syndrome (dated by TCRdb to about 2019). For context, the study as a whole: The study used repertoire sequencing to test whether antigen drove CD8+ T cell activation and differentiation in Susac syndrome.

Results the study describes overall, beyond this receptor: The number of individuals in the TCR sequencing and HLA analysis was acknowledged as relatively small.

RNA was extracted with the RNeasy kit and roughly 0.45 to 1 ug was reverse transcribed using random hexamers. The immunoSEQ multiplex PCR assay, covering 54 Vbeta and 13 Jbeta segments, was used to amplify TCR beta CDR3 regions. To correct PCR amplification bias, a synthetic template baseline was used for both primer optimization and computational correction. The source study handled its data this way. Reads were annotated to V, D and J genes according to IMGT and were analyzed with immunoSEQ Analyzer, with only productive sequences retained. Clonality was computed as one minus Shannon entropy normalized by log2 of the number of productive unique sequences. For each patient and control, public and private clones were evaluated within the 100 most prevalent clones. Clones were defined as Susac-specific when absent from the healthy and MS cohorts, from roughly 1,000 published viral clones and from other ImmuneACCESS disease sequences. TCRdb cleaned the public reads at Q25 with fastp, built clones with MiXCR and kept in-frame beta chains. Every CDR3 protein is listed once, alongside the most common genes and DNA of its rows. TCRdb, rather than the study authors, made the V and J calls. Present in this sample are about 300,000 distinct CDR3 sequences, just over 90% of which were seen just once. The top ten hold 0.065% of the sample.

The V and J genes are TRBV7-9 and TRBJ1-1, with the D gene too uncertain to name. Sample: CD4+ T cells from PBMCs. The clonotype was recovered from a human donor with multiple sclerosis. The CDR3 corresponds to CASSPRPISAEAFF. The DNA sequence is given as TGTGCCAGCAGCCCGAGACCGATTAGCGCTGAAGCTTTCTTT.